This T cell receptor beta chain was captured by sequencing in a study of blood T cell repertoires in COVID-19. This table comes from immunoSEQ multiplex PCR, and its TCRdb copy is limited to in-frame clones, with some not included. Altogether fewer than 200,000 clones are present, 87% being singletons, with the ten largest covering around 4%. A single count supports this clone. The CDR3 loop spans 15 amino acids. Per germline, CDR1 SEHNR and CDR2 FQNEAQ (reference sequence). V lost 1 base and J lost 2, with 9 bases in between. The clonotype originates from a woman in her sixties or seventies who had recovered from COVID-19. J is TRBJ1-5 and V is TRBV7-9; D is unresolved. Sequenced input: peripheral blood. This chain's CDR3 is CASSLVGEGNQPQHF. The CDR3 region has the DNA TGTGCCAGCAGCTTAGTAGGTGAGGGCAATCAGCCCCAGCATTTT.